The source of this TCR beta chain is a study of metastatic and nonmetastatic thyroid tumors. In the study overall: Thyroid patients, malignant and benign, had repertoires compared across blood and tumor or nodule tissue.

No patient had received any treatment before thyroid surgery. TCRdb redid the clone calls on the PCR reads using MiXCR. The data contain some 6,900 clones, 29% of them singletons. Remarks on this clone: The antigen is not known.

Study-level results: Benign nodules reportedly had significantly lower TCR beta diversity than malignant thyroid tumors in blood and tumor.

This CDR3 comprises 15 residues. V dropped 4 bases and J dropped 7 bases, with 17 bases sitting between them. The chain uses TRBV12-3 or TRBV12-4 and TRBJ2-1; D might be TRBD1 or TRBD2, each matching 5 bases. The sequencing sample was made of tumor tissue. This TCR derives from a female donor with papillary thyroid cancer or a benign thyroid nodule (not recorded which). Some clones in this sample may be carry-over from other donors' samples. CDR3 bases: TGTGCCAGCAGTTACACTAGGATGTGGGGGAATGAGCAGTTCTTC. This codes for CASSYTRMWGNEQFF.